This T cell receptor beta chain originates from a study of OX40 agonist ivuxolimab in advanced cancers. Study as a whole: Across the patients, intravenous ivuxolimab was delivered every 2 weeks at 0.01 to 10 mg/kg. Study outcomes and limitations: Partial responders treated at 0.1-3.0 mg/kg exhibited clonal expansion among the lowest measured.

Data came from immunoSEQ multiplex PCR; TCRdb stores just in-frame clones and leaves some out. Of about 100,000 clones listed, under 90% were seen once; the top ten hold around 5%. V was shortened by 0 bases and J by 7 bases, with 13 bases between the two germline ends. CDR1 and CDR2 from the germline V gene are MNHNY and SVGAGI (reference sequence). The CDR3 covers 16 residues. This clone was counted only a few times. Its specificity is not known. The sequence came from an adult with an advanced solid tumor such as melanoma, head and neck, liver or kidney cancer. The J gene is TRBJ1-6, the V gene TRBV6-6, with a tentative D call TRBD1 (5 bases). This specimen was CD4+ or CD8+ T cells sorted from blood, taken in a trial of the OX40 agonist ivuxolimab. The chain's CDR3 is CASSYSSGGMNSPLHF. CDR3 bases: TGTGCCAGCAGTTACTCGAGTGGGGGAATGAATTCACCCCTCCACTTT.